This is a list of T cell receptor beta chains from one sample in a study of CD8 T cells in Susac syndrome. Using its own MiXCR run on the immunoSEQ multiplex PCR reads, TCRdb lists one record per CDR3 protein. Seen here are 150,000 or so distinct CDR3 sequences, about 92% observed once, and the top ten hold around 0.075%. Sequencing was carried out using CD4+ T cells from PBMCs. These receptors originate from a human donor in good health. Each CDR3 is given with its conserved first and last residue. D genes are given only for firm matches. Size is stated for part of the rows, as once, few or many counts, or as a class when the clone is expanded.

abundance: once; j_gene: TRBJ2-1; d_gene: -; v_gene: TRBV5-1; CDR3nt: TGCGCCAGCAGCTTGGTTGCGGGCCCCTACAATGAGCAGTTCTTC; CDR3aa: CASSLVAGPYNEQFF
abundance: -; j_gene: TRBJ2-7; d_gene: TRBD2; v_gene: TRBV6-1; CDR3nt: TGTGCCAGCAGTAAACGCGTGGGACTAGGATCGAACGAGCAGTACTTC; CDR3aa: CASSKRVGLGSNEQYF
abundance: -; j_gene: TRBJ2-2; d_gene: TRBD1; v_gene: TRBV10-3; CDR3nt: TGTGCCATCAGGGGGACAGGGATCCGGGCCGGGGAGCTGTTTTTT; CDR3aa: CAIRGTGIRAGELFF
abundance: -; j_gene: TRBJ2-1; d_gene: -; v_gene: TRBV20-1; CDR3nt: TGCAGTGCTAGCGCCGACGATTTAGCGGCCTCCTACAATGAGCAGTTCTTC; CDR3aa: CSASADDLAASYNEQFF
abundance: once; j_gene: TRBJ2-6; d_gene: -; v_gene: TRBV24-1; CDR3nt: TGTGCCACCAGTTCGAGCTCTGGGGCCAACGTCCTGACTTTC; CDR3aa: CATSSSSGANVLTF
abundance: -; j_gene: TRBJ1-1; d_gene: -; v_gene: TRBV6-5; CDR3nt: TGTGCCAGCGTCATTACTCGGGCAGGGGCTAAAGCTTTCTTT; CDR3aa: CASVITRAGAKAFF
abundance: -; j_gene: TRBJ2-7; d_gene: TRBD1; v_gene: TRBV28; CDR3nt: TGTGCCAGCAGTTTTTATGAGACAGGGTGTTGGGAGCAGTACTTC; CDR3aa: CASSFYETGCWEQYF
abundance: -; j_gene: TRBJ2-3; d_gene: TRBD2; v_gene: TRBV5-1; CDR3nt: TGCGCCAGCAGCTCGGGGGAGGGGACAGATACGCAGTATTTT; CDR3aa: CASSSGEGTDTQYF
abundance: -; j_gene: TRBJ1-5; d_gene: -; v_gene: TRBV6-1; CDR3nt: TGTGCCAGCAGTGAAGTTGCAGGGGGCAATCAGCCCCAGCATTTT; CDR3aa: CASSEVAGGNQPQHF
abundance: -; j_gene: TRBJ2-5; d_gene: -; v_gene: TRBV11-2; CDR3nt: TGTGCCAGCAGGGGGCGAGCGGGAGAGACCCAGTACTTC; CDR3aa: CASRGRAGETQYF
abundance: -; j_gene: TRBJ1-2; d_gene: TRBD1; v_gene: TRBV12-3/TRBV12-4; CDR3nt: TGTGCCAGCAATCAACAGGGGGCTCGGGGCTACACCTTC; CDR3aa: CASNQQGARGYTF
abundance: -; j_gene: TRBJ2-2; d_gene: TRBD1; v_gene: TRBV6-2/TRBV6-3; CDR3nt: TGTGCCAGCAGTTACAAGGGGACAGGGGCCACCGGGGAGCTGTTTTTT; CDR3aa: CASSYKGTGATGELFF
abundance: once; j_gene: TRBJ2-3; d_gene: TRBD2; v_gene: TRBV7-6; CDR3nt: TGTGCCAGCAGCCGACTAGCGGGAAACCCCTTCACAGATACGCAGTATTTT; CDR3aa: CASSRLAGNPFTDTQYF
abundance: -; j_gene: TRBJ2-5; d_gene: -; v_gene: TRBV7-9; CDR3nt: TGTGCCAGCAGCCCTCAGGCTCTGGCGGGAGAGACCCAGTACTTC; CDR3aa: CASSPQALAGETQYF
abundance: few; j_gene: TRBJ1-2; d_gene: -; v_gene: TRBV19; CDR3nt: TGTGCCGCCGAGGACAGTACTAACTATGGCTACACCTTC; CDR3aa: CAAEDSTNYGYTF
abundance: once; j_gene: TRBJ2-7; d_gene: TRBD2; v_gene: TRBV7-6; CDR3nt: TGTGCCAGCAGCCTAGAGGTGGGAGGGCCCTCCTACGAGCAGTACTTC; CDR3aa: CASSLEVGGPSYEQYF
abundance: -; j_gene: TRBJ2-7; d_gene: -; v_gene: TRBV20-1; CDR3nt: TGCAGTGCTAGAGGGAGGAGGACCTCCTACGAGCAGTACTTC; CDR3aa: CSARGRRTSYEQYF